This T cell receptor (beta chain) was identified during a study of T cells in Graves' hyperthyroidism and ophthalmopathy. About the study: Any treatment followed the collection of peripheral blood at initial diagnosis.

J gave up 7 bases and V 6 bases, and 5 bases lay outside the gene matches. The length of the CDR3 is 13 residues. The germline gives CDR1 SNHLY, CDR2 FYNNEI. Ten or more counts support this clonotype. PBMCs were collected from an approximately 10 ml volume of fresh peripheral blood. Amplification targeted TCR beta CDR3 regions from RNA transcripts. The HTBI primer set was used in a first-round RT-PCR of the TCR CDR3. From the multiplex PCR reads, TCRdb called clonotypes with MiXCR, one entry per CDR3 protein. The sample comprises 92,000 or so distinct CDR3 sequences, about 51% of which are singletons, and roughly 27% rests with the top ten.

The receptor was isolated from a woman aged 40-49 years with Graves' hyperthyroidism. Sequenced input: blood. The rearrangement links TRBV2 to TRBJ2-2; 7 bases align to TRBD1. The CDR3: CASSPTGLGELFF. The CDR3 nucleotides are TGTGCCAGCAGCCCGACAGGGCTCGGGGAGCTGTTTTTT.